This T cell receptor beta chain was profiled in a study of long-term antiretroviral therapy in people with HIV (dated by TCRdb to 2022 to 2024). For the study in its entirety: Collection of the earliest samples took place about a decade ahead of the 2015 WHO recommendation for immediate ART, at a time when ART was typically delayed until CD4 counts fell. Whether ART initiation and durable HIV suppression were associated with changes in peripheral blood TRB repertoire composition and diversity was tested in a retrospective serial study. A total of approximately 200 cryopreserved PBMC samples came from 25 to 35 adults with confirmed HIV infection and were collected serially over a mean of roughly 6 years (range 1-12). Of the 30 participants with HIV, some 12 were female. Test extractions of a monoclonal T-cell line alongside some 35 polyclonal samples showed no cross-contamination during QIAcube processing.

This clone was counted a single time. Its cognate antigen has yet to be identified. It has no much larger one-base neighbor in the sample; base qualities were not kept. Spanning cysteine to phenylalanine, the CDR3 consists of 11 amino acids. The entry retains the CDR3 DNA only, 33 bases that are in frame from base 1. CDR1 and CDR2 are read off the germline V gene (reference sequence) as GTSNPN and SVGIG. V sheds 2 bases and J sheds 8 bases, leaving 7 bases between their ends. Inclusion was restricted to participants for whom at least one PBMC sample before ART initiation and at least two post-ART samples were available. Treatment was received in the United States of America by all participants with HIV. Before DNA extraction, cryopreserved samples of roughly 0.9-11 million PBMC were thawed and then washed. At the time of the earliest PBMC sample, participants with HIV were aged between roughly 20 and 60 years. Per participant, PBMC samples came from 1-4 timepoints prior to ART initiation and 2-8 timepoints following ART initiation, for a median of 7 samples. For every participant, serial HIV viral load, CD4+ T-cell count, ART history and demographic data were obtained. A Qiagen kit on a QIAcube was used to extract genomic DNA from unsorted PBMC, with samples processed in batches of 12.

The immunoSEQ hsTCRB v3.0 assay was used at survey level resolution for TRB variable region sequencing. TRB sequencing targeted a depth of about 35,000-50,000 T-cell genomes per sample. An Illumina MiSeq with a v3 150-cycle kit was used to sequence the pooled TRB libraries. The authors' analysis ran thus. Repertoire analysis ran in R within a reproducible Nextflow workflow covering QC, data transformation and analysis. LymphoSeq2, an R package for AIRR-Seq data exploration, was used to implement custom analyses. Several samples yielding fewer than 5000 total TRB sequences were excluded, leaving 150 to 200 analyzed HIV repertoires. Of the 188 retained HIV repertoires, some 60 were collected before and 120 to 130 after ART initiation. Repertoires were downsampled to 5000 TRB nucleotide sequences, and summary statistics were averaged over 100 downsampling iterations. Only TRB sequences with CDR3 regions of at least seven amino acids were retained for analysis. Two measures captured diversity: a Shannon entropy-derived clonality score and the Gini coefficient. In the repertoire networks, any two of the top 5000 CDR3 amino acid sequences were connected whenever the two sequences differed by an edit distance of one. GLIPH2 predicted antigen specificity groups and MHC restriction for TRB CDR3 amino acid sequences. To flag known associations with CMV, EBV, HIV or tissue antigens, CDR3 amino acid sequences were compared against VDJdb and McPAS-TCR. Pre-ART, post-ART and control groups were compared with Wilcoxon signed-rank tests and Holm-Bonferroni correction. In its TCRdb copy, this immuneACCESS table keeps in-frame sequences only and misses some clones. Where compared with another copy, unresolved V genes explain less than half of these, and the others have no known cause. The V and J calls and clone size were taken over from that table, and D and trimming were inferred from the DNA. For this sample there are about 24,000 clones; 65% to 80% appear just once. Of the sample, 9% to 10% falls within the top ten clones.

On the study overall, not on this receptor specifically: Since PBMC availability was limited, sequencing covered only the TCR beta chain, with no alpha chain pairing. CDR3 length ranges in HIV repertoires were narrower than in controls, and network structure suggested an antigen-experienced repertoire with only a slight naive shift after ART. The samples were dated from about 2003 to 2017, and the ART regimens that were used may be less effective than current ART regimens. Because cell numbers in pre-ART samples were limited, unsorted PBMC were profiled instead of sorted CD4+ and CD8+ T cells. The repertoire was dominated across all time points by expanded TRB clones identified before ART initiation, although this dominance was seen to fluctuate and to decrease in many PLHIV after ART. No data were available on ART adherence, viral resistance or therapy changes, limiting inferences about post-ART repertoire changes. Starting ART was linked to a significant rise in TRB diversity, yet even after long-term ART the diversity remained significantly lower than in transplant donor controls.

Here the sequenced sample was unsorted PBMCs, taken 1.2 years after starting antiretroviral therapy. The sequence derives from a woman aged 40 to 55 with HIV. This receptor chain uses TRBV30 and TRBJ2-1; TRBD2 is perhaps the D gene, given 5 matching bases. At the DNA level, the sequence is TGTGCCTGGAGTTGGGAGCATGAGCAGTTCTTC. Translated, this gives CAWSWEHEQFF.